These 12 T cell receptor beta chains came from one sample sequenced in a study of cytomegalovirus exposure and HLA in healthy donors. Use of 60 Vbeta and 13 Jbeta primers characterized the PCR. Repertoires were generated with immunoSEQ multiplex PCR, while TCRdb's copy carries only in-frame clones and drops some. There are about 160,000 clones in the sample; 60% to 85% occur only once, and 7% lies in the top ten. The sample comprised PBMCs. These receptors were collected from a woman between 40 and 55 years old in good health and CMV-seropositive.

Remarks on this clone: A junction end diverges from the germline sequence, so it may reflect a read error. The rearrangement uses TRBV14 and TRBJ2-6; 7 nucleotides match TRBD2. The CDR3 runs to 14 residues. Per the germline V gene, CDR1 is SGHDN and CDR2 is FVKESK. The DNA of the CDR3 is TGTGCCAGCCGGGGGGACTCTGGGGCCAACGGCCTGACTTTC. Its translation is CASRGDSGANGLTF. The full variable domain, in which reference TRBV14 and TRBJ2-6 provide the parts outside the CDR3, is EAGVTQFPSHSVIEKGQTVTLRCDPISGHDNLYWYRRVMGKEIKFLLHFVKESKQDESGMPNNRFLAERTGGTYSTLKVQPAELEDSGVYFCASRGDSGANGLTFGAGSRLTVL.

This clone came up once. This chain connects TRBV10-1 to TRBJ2-7, with TRBD1 matching 7 bases. This CDR3 is 14 amino acids long. V shed 6 bases and J 6 bases; nucleotides not matched to a gene: 11. Germline V gene sequence: CDR1 WNHNN, CDR2 SYGVQD (reference sequence). The CDR3 DNA follows: TGCGCCAGCAGCCGGACAGGTGAAGGGGGCGAGCAGTACTTC. It is translated as CASSRTGEGGEQYF.

This clone has a handful of counts. J is TRBJ1-6 and V is TRBV30, with D possibly being TRBD1 (5 bases). V lost 6 bases and J 1 base, leaving 16 bases between the germline ends. CDR3 length: 16 residues. CDR1 and CDR2 from the germline V gene are GTSNPN and SVGIG (reference sequence). In nucleotides, the CDR3 is TGTGCCTGTCATTCCACTGCAGGGTCCTATAATTCACCCCTCCACTTT. Protein sequence: CACHSTAGSYNSPLHF.

Turning to this clone: No conserved phenylalanine or tryptophan ends this CDR3, so it is likely a read error. The CDR3 nucleotides are TGTGCCAGCAGTGAGATAGGGGATTTTCAGCCCCAGCATCTT. Its translation: CASSEIGDFQPQHL. The chain recombines TRBV6-4 with TRBJ1-5; the D gene is possibly TRBD1 (5 bases). The CDR3 has 14 residues. Germline V lookup: CDR1 MRHNA, CDR2 SNTAGT. V lost 3 bases and J lost 6, with 12 bases in between.

The J gene is TRBJ1-2, the V gene TRBV30; D unclear. V lost 0 bases to trimming and J lost 8 bases, with 16 bases between them. The CDR3 runs 14 residues. Germline V gene lookup returns CDR1 GTSNPN and CDR2 SVGIG (reference sequence). As DNA, the CDR3 is TGTGCCTGGAGTGTAGGGCTACGGGGTTTCGGCTACACCTTC. Amino acids: CAWSVGLRGFGYTF.

The gene calls are TRBV6-1 and TRBJ2-7; 9 bases fit TRBD1. V trimming: 0 bases; J trimming: 3 bases; junction bases outside the gene matches: 0. The CDR3 has 14 residues. Per germline, CDR1 MNHNS and CDR2 SASEGT. CDR3: CASSEAGQGYEQYF. CDR3 nucleotides: TGTGCCAGCAGTGAAGCGGGACAGGGCTACGAGCAGTACTTC.

The chain recombines TRBV4-2 with TRBJ1-6; possible D gene TRBD1, 6 bases. This CDR3 comprises 15 residues. Germline V lookup: CDR1 LGHNA, CDR2 YNFKEQ. V lost 4 bases and J lost 1, with 8 bases in between. The CDR3 spells CASSPTGSYNSPLHF. For the CDR3, the DNA is TGTGCCAGCAGCCCGACAGGTTCCTATAATTCACCCCTCCACTTT.

This chain joins TRBV4-1 and TRBJ2-5; 9 nucleotides match TRBD1. The J call is uncertain, as TRBJ2-7 better fits the DNA end. This CDR3 has 19 residues. Germline V gene data show CDR1 as MGHRA and CDR2 as YSYEKL. The DNA of the CDR3 is TGCGCCAGCAGCCAAGAGCCGGGACAGGGAAGCTCTAATGCCTACGAGCAGTACTTC. This encodes CASSQEPGQGSSNAYEQYF.

V is TRBV6-1 and J is TRBJ1-2; possibly TRBD1 for D (6 bases). V lost 6 bases to trimming and J lost 0 bases, with 11 bases between them. Germline CDR1 is MNHNS and CDR2 is SASEGT. This CDR3 contains 14 residues. In DNA form, the CDR3 reads TGTGCCAGCAGATACAGGGAACCTAACTATGGCTACACCTTC. Encoded protein: CASRYREPNYGYTF.

Only one count was recorded for this clone. J is TRBJ1-2 and V is TRBV6-5; 9 bases are shared with TRBD1. CDR3 size: 15 residues. V shed 6 bases, J shed 2 bases, and the junction held 7 bases outside the gene matches. Per the germline V gene, CDR1 is MNHEY and CDR2 is SVGAGI. The CDR3 protein is CASRASDRGNYGYTF. Written as DNA, the CDR3 is TGTGCCAGCAGAGCGAGCGACAGGGGGAACTATGGCTACACCTTC.

The chain joins TRBV15 to TRBJ2-5; a weak D match, TRBD2 (6 bases). The CDR3 length is 13 residues. Trimming stripped 8 bases from V and 2 bases from J, with 12 bases between. Germline V gives CDR1 LNHNV, CDR2 YYDKDF (reference sequence). DNA of the CDR3: TGTGCCACCTCTGGGGGGAGACAAGAGACCCAGTACTTC. Its protein is CATSGGRQETQYF.

The rearrangement links TRBV19 to TRBJ2-1; D perhaps matches TRBD1 (6 bases). Trimming removed 7 bases from V and 6 bases from J, with 19 bases in between. Germline CDR1 and CDR2: LNHDA and SQIVND (reference sequence). The CDR3 has 15 residues. The CDR3, as DNA: TGTGCCAGTAAGACGGACGGACAGCTAGGCAATGAGCAGTTCTTC. Amino acids: CASKTDGQLGNEQFF.